The sequence of this TCR beta chain was determined in a study of T cells in Graves' hyperthyroidism and ophthalmopathy (dated by TCRdb to the late 2010s). General notes on the study: Peripheral blood was sampled at the time of initial diagnosis, prior to any treatment. After blood sampling, hyperthyroidism patients were treated with methimazole at a starting dose of 30 mg daily, and ophthalmopathy patients were treated with high-dose intravenous methylprednisolone. TCR Vbeta CDR3 sequencing of 135 peripheral blood samples (about 45 ophthalmopathy, 75 or so hyperthyroidism and around 17 progressor patients) is reported in the paper. To identify TCR V-J signatures that set the groups apart, the researchers used a discovery cohort of 100 patients, made up of 40 to 45 with Graves' ophthalmopathy and some 56 with stable Graves' hyperthyroidism. Prospective prediction of ophthalmopathy was tested in an independent validation cohort consisting of roughly 20 hyperthyroidism patients and about 17 patients who later progressed to ophthalmopathy. The approximately 100 discovery patients were divided at random into training and test sets in a 7:3 ratio. Thyroid tissue and blood T-cell repertoires from about six Graves' hyperthyroidism patients were also compared in the study. Beyond this particular receptor, the publication reports: A 13 V-J signature model separated ophthalmopathy from stable hyperthyroidism, with approximately 87% sensitivity and approximately 81% specificity in cross-validation and 80%/75% in testing. No statistical method was used to fix the sample size in advance, and group allocation was not hidden from the investigators. In validation, the model predicted progression to ophthalmopathy with 60% to 71% sensitivity and roughly 72% specificity, a median of roughly seven months before onset. Most expanded thyroid clonotypes (frequency above 0.001) were also detected in blood, suggesting blood repertoires may reflect thyroid immune responses.

In the ophthalmopathy patients, disease was moderately to severely active, with a Clinical Activity Score of 3 or more, a NOSPECS grade of 4 or more, and a duration of less than 3 months. Any patient with an uncontrolled infection, another autoimmune disease, pregnancy or lactation was excluded. Clinical symptoms, serum thyroxine and TRAb, thyroid ultrasound, and orbital computed tomography formed the basis for the diagnoses. Ficoll-Paque density gradient centrifugation was used to isolate PBMCs from around 10 ml of fresh peripheral blood. Total RNA was extracted with Trizol reagent, and quality was checked on an Agilent 2100 Bioanalyzer. This clonotype was counted many times. Its antigen is unknown. Base qualities are not provided; no much larger clone lies one nucleotide away. Amplification of TCR beta CDR3 regions was carried out from RNA transcripts. The TCR CDR3 was subjected to a first round of RT-PCR using the HTBI primer set and the Qiagen OneStep RT-PCR kit. Libraries were constructed in a second round of multiplex PCR, after which size selection and purification were performed. Paired-end sequencing of the libraries was performed with 100 bp reads on an Illumina HiSeq2000. In the paper's pipeline: SOAPnuke was used to process the raw data, removing reads that contained adapters or uncalled bases, had a mean Phred below 15, or lacked an exact match to the constant primer or identifier. COPE v1.2.5 was used to merge the high-quality paired reads, and each unique nucleotide sequence was defined as a clonotype. MiTCR v1.1 was used to align clonotypes to the IMGT TRBV, TRBD and TRBJ reference segments. Only V-J combinations with frequency above 0.0001, covering about 99% of repertoires, were analysed. The TCS score was defined as the ratio of F50 (clonal expansion) to E x V (chaos), calculated using BLOSUM62-based TCRdist between CDR3 peptides within each V-J. Welch's t-statistics and random forest reduced around 550 V-J features to around 14, which were used in a naive Bayes classifier (R e1071). The public reads were reprocessed in TCRdb via fastp at Q25 and MiXCR, keeping in-frame beta chains. Duplicate CDR3 protein sequences are folded into a single record with the most common DNA and genes. The V and J calls, along with clone size, are taken from TCRdb and not from the paper's own processing. The sample table contains 310,000 or so distinct CDR3 sequences; only one count was recorded for over 15% of them. Over 50% of the sample rests with the top ten.

CDR1 and CDR2, per the germline V gene, are MNHEY and SVGEGT. The cysteine opens and the phenylalanine closes a CDR3 of 17 amino acids. This entry keeps only the CDR3 DNA: 51 bases, framed from base 1. The V and J ends are trimmed by 0 bases and 5 bases, leaving 19 bases between them. The V gene is TRBV6-2 or TRBV6-3 and the J gene is TRBJ2-5, with a weak D call of TRBD2 (5 bases match). The sample taken for sequencing was blood. The receptor was derived from a woman in her sixties with Graves' ophthalmopathy. The CDR3: CASSYSYGRGDSETQYF. The nucleotide sequence reads TGTGCCAGCAGTTACTCCTACGGTCGGGGAGATTCGGAGACCCAGTACTTC.